These T cell receptor beta chains were read from a single sample in a study of shared clonotypes between healthy human individuals. The method was immunoSEQ multiplex PCR; TCRdb's version includes in-frame clones alone and lacks a portion of them. Of roughly 2.1 million clones in the sample, under 95% were seen once. The specimen was naive CD8+ T cells from PBMCs. These receptors originate from a man between 18 and 29 years old in good health. Some clones in this sample may be carry-over from other donors' samples. CDR3s include the opening cysteine and the closing phenylalanine or tryptophan. D genes are given only for firm matches. Size is stated for part of the rows, as once, few or many counts, or as a class when the clone is expanded.

J gene: TRBJ2-7
V gene: TRBV7-2
D gene: TRBD1
clone size: .
CDR3 protein: CASSPLGQGAGEQYF
CDR3 DNA: TGTGCCAGCAGCCCCCTGGGACAGGGGGCGGGGGAGCAGTACTTC

J gene: TRBJ2-2
V gene: TRBV7-9
D gene: TRBD1
clone size: .
CDR3 protein: CASSHRQGGTGELFF
CDR3 DNA: TGTGCCAGCAGCCACCGACAGGGGGGGACCGGGGAGCTGTTTTTT

J gene: TRBJ2-7
V gene: TRBV9
D gene: .
clone size: .
CDR3 protein: CASSAPGSYEQYF
CDR3 DNA: TGTGCCAGCAGCGCCCCGGGATCTTACGAGCAGTACTTC

J gene: TRBJ2-3
V gene: TRBV7-3
D gene: TRBD2
clone size: .
CDR3 protein: CASSLIGLAGDTQYF
CDR3 DNA: TGTGCCAGCAGCTTAATAGGACTAGCGGGGGATACGCAGTATTTT

J gene: TRBJ1-5
V gene: TRBV6-5
D gene: .
clone size: .
CDR3 protein: CASSYARGQPQHF
CDR3 DNA: TGTGCCAGCAGTTACGCCAGGGGTCAGCCCCAGCATTTT

J gene: TRBJ1-2
V gene: TRBV6-5
D gene: TRBD1
clone size: once
CDR3 protein: CASTLTPGTDYGYTF
CDR3 DNA: TGTGCCAGCACCCTGACACCCGGGACAGACTATGGCTACACCTTC

J gene: TRBJ1-1
V gene: TRBV7-7
D gene: .
clone size: few
CDR3 protein: CASSLREDTEAFF
CDR3 DNA: TGTGCCAGCAGTTTGAGGGAGGACACTGAAGCTTTCTTT

J gene: TRBJ1-1
V gene: TRBV11-2
D gene: .
clone size: once
CDR3 protein: CASSFVGGLGTEAFF
CDR3 DNA: TGTGCCAGCAGCTTCGTGGGTGGGCTAGGCACTGAAGCTTTCTTT

J gene: TRBJ1-1
V gene: TRBV5-1
D gene: .
clone size: once
CDR3 protein: CASSLGTLVDTEAFF
CDR3 DNA: TGCGCCAGCAGCTTGGGGACTTTAGTTGACACTGAAGCTTTCTTT

J gene: TRBJ1-1
V gene: TRBV10-1
D gene: .
clone size: .
CDR3 protein: CASKTGRAEAFF
CDR3 DNA: TGCGCCAGCAAGACAGGACGAGCTGAAGCTTTCTTT

J gene: TRBJ2-1
V gene: TRBV7-9
D gene: TRBD2
clone size: once
CDR3 protein: CASSPLYGGSVFDEQFF
CDR3 DNA: TGTGCCAGCAGCCCCCTTTACGGCGGGAGCGTTTTCGATGAGCAGTTCTTC

J gene: TRBJ1-5
V gene: TRBV4-2
D gene: TRBD1
clone size: .
CDR3 protein: CASSREDRRDQPQHF
CDR3 DNA: TGTGCCAGCAGCCGAGAGGACAGGAGAGATCAGCCCCAGCATTTT

J gene: TRBJ1-1
V gene: TRBV27
D gene: .
clone size: .
CDR3 protein: CASSARPVKGNTEAFF
CDR3 DNA: TGTGCCAGCAGCGCCCGTCCGGTCAAAGGGAACACTGAAGCTTTCTTT

J gene: TRBJ2-5
V gene: TRBV5-4
D gene: .
clone size: once
CDR3 protein: CASNPLGQQETQYF
CDR3 DNA: TGTGCCAGCAACCCCCTCGGACAGCAAGAGACCCAGTACTTC

J gene: TRBJ2-7
V gene: TRBV11-2
D gene: TRBD1
clone size: once
CDR3 protein: CASSWGTVLSYEQYF
CDR3 DNA: TGTGCCAGCAGCTGGGGGACAGTTCTTTCCTATGAGCAGTACTTC

J gene: TRBJ1-1
V gene: TRBV19
D gene: TRBD1
clone size: .
CDR3 protein: CASTRGMNTEAFF
CDR3 DNA: TGTGCCAGTACCAGGGGGATGAACACTGAAGCTTTCTTT

J gene: TRBJ2-7
V gene: TRBV14
D gene: .
clone size: .
CDR3 protein: CASSQDQGAGLHEQYF
CDR3 DNA: TGTGCCAGCAGCCAAGATCAAGGCGCGGGGCTCCACGAGCAGTACTTC

J gene: TRBJ2-7
V gene: TRBV5-1
D gene: TRBD2
clone size: .
CDR3 protein: CASSLDLAGGREQYF
CDR3 DNA: TGCGCCAGCAGCTTGGATCTAGCGGGAGGGCGGGAGCAGTACTTC

J gene: TRBJ2-7
V gene: TRBV28
D gene: TRBD1
clone size: .
CDR3 protein: CASSLPLTGRSYEQYF
CDR3 DNA: TGTGCCAGCAGTCTACCATTGACAGGGAGATCCTACGAGCAGTACTTC

J gene: TRBJ2-3
V gene: TRBV6-6
D gene: .
clone size: .
CDR3 protein: CASSYVGADTQYF
CDR3 DNA: TGTGCCAGCAGTTACGTTGGCGCAGATACGCAGTATTTT

J gene: TRBJ1-4
V gene: TRBV5-4
D gene: .
clone size: .
CDR3 protein: CASSLLPASANEKLFF
CDR3 DNA: TGTGCCAGCAGCTTGCTTCCGGCATCAGCTAATGAAAAACTGTTTTTT

J gene: TRBJ2-1
V gene: TRBV28
D gene: .
clone size: .
CDR3 protein: CASSPVSGRFEQFF
CDR3 DNA: TGTGCCAGCAGTCCGGTTAGTGGGAGGTTTGAGCAGTTCTTC

J gene: TRBJ2-5
V gene: TRBV7-2
D gene: TRBD2
clone size: .
CDR3 protein: CASSSLSAGGWETQYF
CDR3 DNA: TGTGCCAGCAGCTCTCTTTCCGCGGGAGGGTGGGAGACCCAGTACTTC